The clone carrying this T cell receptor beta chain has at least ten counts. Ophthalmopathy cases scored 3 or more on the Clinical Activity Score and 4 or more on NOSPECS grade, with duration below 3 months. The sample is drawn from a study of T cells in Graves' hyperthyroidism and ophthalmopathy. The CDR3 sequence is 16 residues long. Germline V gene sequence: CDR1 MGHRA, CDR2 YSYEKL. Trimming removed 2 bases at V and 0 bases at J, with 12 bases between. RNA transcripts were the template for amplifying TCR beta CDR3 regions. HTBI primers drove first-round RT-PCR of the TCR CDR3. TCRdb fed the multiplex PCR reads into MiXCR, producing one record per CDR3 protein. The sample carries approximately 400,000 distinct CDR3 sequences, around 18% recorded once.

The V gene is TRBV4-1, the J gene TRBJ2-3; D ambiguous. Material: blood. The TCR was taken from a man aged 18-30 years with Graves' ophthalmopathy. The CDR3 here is CASSQIRTRSTDTQYF. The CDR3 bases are TGCGCCAGCAGCCAAATACGTACTCGAAGCACAGATACGCAGTATTTT.